These 27 T cell receptor beta chains originate from one sample sequenced in a study of T cells in Graves' hyperthyroidism and ophthalmopathy. What was amplified from RNA transcripts were TCR beta CDR3 regions. The HTBI primer set drove a first-round RT-PCR of the TCR CDR3. TCRdb re-called the multiplex PCR reads with MiXCR, one entry per CDR3 protein. This sample has over 150,000 distinct CDR3 sequences; about 17% occur once, and the top ten carry roughly 49%. The material sequenced was blood. These TCRs come from a woman in her 50s with Graves' hyperthyroidism.

This clonotype was seen at least ten times. CDR3 residues: CASSSLAAHNEQFF. In DNA, the CDR3 is TGTGCCAGCAGCTCACTAGCGGCCCACAATGAGCAGTTCTTC. The V and J genes are TRBV11-2 and TRBJ2-1, with TRBD2 matching 8 bases. The length of the CDR3 is 14 residues. Trimming took 4 bases from V and 5 from J; bases not matched to a gene: 4. The germline V gene encodes CDR1 SGHAT and CDR2 FQNNGV.

DNA for the CDR3: TGTGCCAGCAGTTACGACACGGGAAGGAGCAATCAGCCCCAGCATTTT. It yields the protein CASSYDTGRSNQPQHF. The chain employs TRBV6-2 or TRBV6-3 and TRBJ1-5; D not resolved. Germline loops: CDR1 MNHEY, CDR2 SVGEGT. Trimming left V 2 bases short and J 1 base short, with 12 bases between. There are 16 residues in the CDR3.

This clonotype was seen many times. The CDR3 region is CASSPGKDQPQHF. CDR3 bases: TGTGCCAGCTCACCGGGAAAAGATCAGCCCCAGCATTTT. The chain is built from TRBV18 and TRBJ1-5; D unclear. This CDR3 spans 13 amino acids. The germline V gene encodes CDR1 KGHSH and CDR2 LQKENI. Trimming removed 3 bases from V and 5 bases from J, with 8 bases in between. Together with reference TRBV18 and TRBJ1-5, the CDR3 gives the full variable domain: NAGVMQNPRHLVRRRGQEARLRCSPMKGHSHVYWYRQLPEEGLKFMVYLQKENIIDESGMPKERFSAEFPKEGPSILRIQQVVRGDSAAYFCASSPGKDQPQHFGDGTRLSIL.

This clonotype has at least ten counts. V and J are TRBV7-9 and TRBJ2-7, with D perhaps matching TRBD2 (6 bases). This CDR3 has 15 amino acids. CDR1 is SEHNR, CDR2 FQNEAQ, per germline (reference sequence). V was pared by 1 base and J by 2 bases, with 12 bases between. CDR3 region: CASSLGGDRPYEQYF. CDR3 coding DNA: TGTGCCAGCAGCTTAGGGGGGGACCGACCCTACGAGCAGTACTTC.

This clonotype was seen repeatedly, ten times or more. The genes are TRBV6-1 and TRBJ2-5; a weak D match, TRBD1 (6 bases). There are 15 residues in the CDR3. CDR1 and CDR2 from the germline V gene are MNHNS and SASEGT. Trimming stripped 5 bases from V and 4 bases from J, with 17 bases between. CDR3 in amino acids: CASSPPQGIRETQYF. CDR3 in DNA: TGTGCCAGCAGTCCCCCACAGGGAATTCGAGAGACCCAGTACTTC.

V gene TRBV5-8 combines with J gene TRBJ1-3, with a possible D match to TRBD1 (6 bases). Germline CDR1 SGHTS, CDR2 YDEGEE. The CDR3 runs to 14 residues. The V gene lost 4 bases and the J gene lost 3 bases, with 11 bases spanning the gap. CDR3 nucleotides: TGTGCCAGCAGCCTGGACAGAGGTGGAAACACCATATATTTT. This translates into CASSLDRGGNTIYF.

The chain combines TRBV11-2 with TRBJ2-1, with no clear D. The germline V gene encodes CDR1 SGHAT and CDR2 FQNNGV. The V end was cut by 3 bases, the J end by 8 bases, with 14 bases between. This CDR3 spans 14 amino acids. The CDR3 nucleotides are TGTGCCAGCAGCTTTGGCAGCCCCCGAGATGAGCAGTTCTTC. It is translated as CASSFGSPRDEQFF.

This clonotype was counted ten times or more. The chain carries TRBV11-2 and TRBJ2-1; D is uncertain. Trimming removed 1 base at V and 14 bases at J, with 12 bases between. From germline, CDR1 is SGHAT and CDR2 FQNNGV. The CDR3 consists of 12 residues. The CDR3 nucleotides read TGTGCCAGCAGCTTAGTAGGTCAGGTTAAGTTCTTC. Protein: CASSLVGQVKFF.

This clonotype was seen ten or more times. This chain joins TRBV6-1 and TRBJ1-5; D is possibly TRBD1 (6 bases). The CDR3 covers 13 residues. The V gene lost 6 bases and the J gene lost 3 bases, with 9 bases spanning the gap. Germline-derived CDR1 and CDR2 are MNHNS and SASEGT. In DNA, the CDR3 is TGTGCCAGCAGACAGGGTAACAATCAGCCCCAGCATTTT. Translating it yields CASRQGNNQPQHF.

This clonotype has only a few counts. The V and J genes are TRBV6-7 and TRBJ2-5; TRBD2 aligns across 12 bases. TRBV6-7 is placed among ORFs of uncertain function. Trimming at V came to 8 bases and at J to 5 bases, leaving 12 bases not matched to a gene. There are 16 residues in the CDR3. The CDR3 nucleotides are TGTGCCAGCGGAGAGGAACCGACTAGCGGGAGTGAGACCCAGTACTTC. This translates into CASGEEPTSGSETQYF.

This clonotype was seen many times. The chain is built from TRBV27 and TRBJ1-1, with 9 bases matching TRBD1. Per the germline V gene, CDR1 is MNHEY and CDR2 is SMNVEV (reference sequence). The CDR3 loop spans 16 amino acids. The V gene end was trimmed by 5 bases and the J gene end by 1 base; junction bases not matched to a gene: 8. The CDR3 coding sequence is TGTGCCAGCAGTCGAAGAGGACAGGGGCGGAACACTGAAGCTTTCTTT. Protein product: CASSRRGQGRNTEAFF.

In its sample, this clonotype was seen many times. V gene TRBV2 combines with J gene TRBJ2-3; the D is unclear. The germline gives CDR1 SNHLY, CDR2 FYNNEI. The V end lost 2 bases, the J end lost 5 bases, and 2 bases lay between the germline ends. This CDR3 has 11 residues. CDR3 in amino acids: CASSEQDTQYF. The CDR3 DNA reads as TGTGCCAGCAGTGAACAAGATACGCAGTATTTT.

This rearrangement joins TRBV27 to TRBJ2-2; a weak D match, TRBD1 (5 bases). The CDR3 has 15 amino acids. The germline V gene encodes CDR1 MNHEY and CDR2 SMNVEV (reference sequence). V shed 3 bases and J shed 0 bases, with 8 bases lying between them. CDR3 protein: CASSFDSPNTGELFF. The CDR3 DNA sequence: TGTGCCAGCAGTTTCGACAGTCCGAACACCGGGGAGCTGTTTTTT.

There are many counts of this clonotype. The chain recombines TRBV5-1 with TRBJ1-1; TRBD1 aligns across 9 bases. The V and J ends lost 5 bases and 1 base, in that order; junction bases with no gene match: 9. CDR3 length: 16 amino acids. Germline V gives CDR1 SGHRS, CDR2 YFSETQ. The CDR3 nucleotides are TGCGCCAGCAGGGGACAGGGTCAAAATCCGAACACTGAAGCTTTCTTT. Amino acids: CASRGQGQNPNTEAFF. Full variable domain (rest looked up from reference TRBV5-1 and TRBJ1-1): KAGVTQTPRYLIKTRGQQVTLSCSPISGHRSVSWYQQTPGQGLQFLFEYFSETQRNKGNFPGRFSGRQFSNSRSEMNVSTLELGDSALYLCASRGQGQNPNTEAFFGQGTRLTVV.

J is TRBJ2-6 and V is TRBV7-8; D remains ambiguous. Per the germline V gene, CDR1 is SGHVS and CDR2 is FQNEAQ. V was pared by 5 bases and J by 0 bases, with 17 bases between. This CDR3 region has 18 residues. CDR3 region: CASSVRSVTSSGANVLTF. CDR3 nucleotide sequence: TGTGCCAGCAGCGTCCGCAGTGTTACGAGCTCTGGGGCCAACGTCCTGACTTTC. The variable domain in full, with the rest retrieved from reference TRBV7-8 and TRBJ2-6, is GAGVSQSPRYKVAKRGQDVALRCDPISGHVSLFWYQQALGQGPEFLTYFQNEAQLDKSGLPSDRFFAERPEGSVSTLKIQRTQQEDSAVYLCASSVRSVTSSGANVLTFGAGSRLTVL.

The sample holds many counts of this clonotype. J is TRBJ2-7 and V is TRBV12-3 or TRBV12-4; the match to TRBD2 covers 8 bases. The junction had 26 bases not matched to a gene; V was cut back by 6 bases and J by 4 bases. The CDR3 sequence is 20 residues long. Here the CDR3 reads CASSHPTGRENSGIFYEQYF. CDR3 DNA: TGTGCCAGCAGCCACCCCACAGGGAGGGAGAATAGCGGGATTTTTTACGAGCAGTACTTC.

There are many counts of this clonotype. This chain uses TRBV10-3 with TRBJ2-3; 9 bases map to TRBD2. This CDR3 is 14 amino acids long. CDR1 is ENHRY and CDR2 is SYGVKD in the germline V gene. Trimming cost V 6 bases and J 3 bases; bases outside gene matches: 4. In nucleotides, the CDR3 is TGTGCCATCAGGGCTAGCGGGACTACAGATACGCAGTATTTT. Translation: CAIRASGTTDTQYF.

The chain combines TRBV5-1 with TRBJ2-1; 8 bases map to TRBD2. Germline CDR1 reads SGHRS; CDR2 reads YFSETQ. The length of the CDR3 is 17 residues. Germline trimming cut 0 bases from V and 2 bases from J; bases unmatched to any gene: 7. As DNA, the CDR3 is TGCGCCAGCAGCTTGGAAGGCGGGAGGAGTCCCTACAATGAGCAGTTCTTC. It codes for CASSLEGGRSPYNEQFF.

This clonotype was counted ten times or more. This chain links TRBV6-1 with TRBJ1-4, with 10 bases identical to TRBD1. Trimming removed 5 bases from V and 8 bases from J; junction bases left unmatched: 8. The length of the CDR3 is 15 residues. Germline V gene sequence: CDR1 MNHNS, CDR2 SASEGT. CDR3 protein: CASSSRTGGGEKLFF. The CDR3 DNA reads as TGTGCCAGCAGTTCCCGGACAGGGGGAGGAGAAAAACTGTTTTTT.

This clonotype was detected ten times or more. The V gene is TRBV6-2 or TRBV6-3, the J gene TRBJ2-5; D not resolved. The V end was cut by 6 bases, the J end by 0 bases, with 5 bases between. The CDR3 loop spans 12 amino acids. Germline assignment: CDR1 MNHEY and CDR2 SVGEGT. This CDR3 reads CASSNNQETQYF. DNA of the CDR3: TGTGCCAGCAGCAACAACCAAGAGACCCAGTACTTC.

This clonotype was seen at least ten times. V usage is TRBV29-1 and J usage is TRBJ1-1; a possible D gene is TRBD1 (5 bases). This CDR3 has 13 residues. The germline gives CDR1 SQVTM, CDR2 ANQGSEA. V lost 3 bases and J lost 1, with 9 bases in between. The CDR3 DNA sequence: TGCAGCGTTGACGAGACAGCGAACACTGAAGCTTTCTTT. Amino acids: CSVDETANTEAFF.

This clonotype showed up many times. This rearrangement joins TRBV7-9 to TRBJ1-5; 9 bases fit TRBD1. Germline loops: CDR1 SEHNR, CDR2 FQNEAQ (reference sequence). This CDR3 is built from 18 residues. Trimming took 6 bases from V and 6 from J; bases not matched to a gene: 18. This chain's CDR3 is CASRGRGWDRVIRQPQHF. The CDR3 bases are TGTGCCAGCAGAGGTAGAGGATGGGACAGGGTCATCCGTCAGCCCCAGCATTTT.

This clonotype was counted only a few times. This chain joins TRBV19 and TRBJ1-2; D is ambiguous. CDR1 and CDR2 (germline): LNHDA, SQIVND (reference sequence). The CDR3 has 12 amino acids. As DNA, the CDR3 is TGTGCAGGAAAACGGGGAAGGGATGGCTACACCTTC. Its translation is CAGKRGRDGYTF.

J is TRBJ2-1 and V is TRBV7-9; 9 nucleotides line up with TRBD1. The ends lost 6 bases at V and 4 bases at J; junction bases unmatched: 7. The CDR3 loop spans 15 amino acids. The germline CDR1 and CDR2 sequences are SEHNR and FQNEAQ (reference sequence). CDR3 sequence reads: CASSLQGALYNEQFF. In DNA, the CDR3 is TGTGCCAGCAGTTTACAGGGGGCGCTTTACAATGAGCAGTTCTTC. The whole variable domain, filled in from reference TRBV7-9 and TRBJ2-1, reads DTGVSQNPRHKITKRGQNVTFRCDPISEHNRLYWYRQTLGQGPEFLTYFQNEAQLEKSRLLSDRFSAERPKGSFSTLEIQRTEQGDSAMYLCASSLQGALYNEQFFGPGTRLTVL.

A few counts support this clonotype. The chain carries TRBV29-1 and TRBJ2-1; no firm D call. Trimming shortened V by 0 bases and J by 3 bases, and 9 bases separated the two germline ends. Germline CDR1 is SQVTM and CDR2 is ANQGSEA. CDR3 length equals 14 residues. The DNA of the CDR3 is TGCAGCGTTGAAGATCGGTTCAGCTACAATGAGCAGTTCTTC. Residues: CSVEDRFSYNEQFF.

As concerns this clonotype: One base away lies a much larger clone, so this may be a sequencing read error. The V and J genes are TRBV20-1 and TRBJ1-2; no clear D. V lost 6 bases to trimming and J lost 8 bases, with 16 bases between them. The CDR3 has 12 amino acids. Germline V CDR1 and CDR2: DFQATT, SNEGSKA (reference sequence). CDR3 in amino acids: CSATVWGGGYTF. The DNA of the CDR3 is TGCAGTGCAACAGTGTGGGGTGGGGGCTACACCTTC.

As for this clonotype: An end of the junction does not agree with germline; a read error may underlie this. The rearrangement uses TRBV27 and TRBJ2-3; 8 nucleotides agree with TRBD2. CDR3 length equals 18 residues. Germline assignment: CDR1 MNHEY and CDR2 SMNVEV (reference sequence). As DNA, the CDR3 is TGTGCCAGCAGCTTATGGTCGGGTAATAGCGGGACCCCAGATACGCAGTATTTT. It yields the protein CASSLWSGNSGTPDTQYF.